This passage covers 5 T cell receptor beta chains from one sample sequenced in a study of T cells in Graves' hyperthyroidism and ophthalmopathy. Researchers amplified the TCR beta CDR3 regions from RNA transcripts. When the TCR CDR3 underwent first-round RT-PCR, the HTBI primer set was used. TCRdb redid the calling of the multiplex PCR reads with MiXCR, one entry per CDR3 protein. The top ten clones hold roughly 70% of a sample with 370,000 or so distinct CDR3 sequences, just under 25% of them seen once. Sequenced input: blood. The receptors derive from a man aged 45-65 years with Graves' hyperthyroidism.

The chain joins TRBV5-1 to TRBJ1-1; tentative D call: TRBD1 (5 bases). CDR3 length equals 14 residues. Trimming pared 4 bases from V and 2 bases from J, leaving 12 bases between. Per germline, CDR1 SGHRS and CDR2 YFSETQ. CDR3 nucleotide sequence: TGCGCCAGCAGCCCCTCGACAGCAAACACTGAAGCTTTCTTT. Its protein product is CASSPSTANTEAFF.

The J gene is TRBJ1-1, the V gene TRBV6-5; D ambiguous. Trimming removed 1 base from V and 1 base from J, with 10 bases in between. CDR3 length: 15 residues. CDR1 is MNHEY and CDR2 is SVGAGI in the germline V gene. The CDR3 nucleotides are TGTGCCAGCAGTTACTTAAGATTCCGGAACACTGAAGCTTTCTTT. This gives the protein CASSYLRFRNTEAFF.

Details on this clonotype: A much larger clone is a single base away; this may be a read error. The chain combines TRBV11-3 with TRBJ2-7; TRBD2 matches at 8 bases. J gave up 7 bases and V 10 bases, and 15 bases lay outside the gene matches. The CDR3 contains 14 residues. Germline CDR1 SGHNT, CDR2 YENEEA. CDR3 region: CATTLSGSVDEQYF. In DNA form, the CDR3 reads TGTGCCACCACACTAAGCGGGAGTGTCGATGAGCAGTACTTC.

This clonotype was seen repeatedly, ten times or more. The chain employs TRBV6-1 and TRBJ1-5; D ambiguous. Trimming left V 5 bases short and J 0 bases short, with 11 bases between. The CDR3 length is 15 residues. Per germline, CDR1 MNHNS and CDR2 SASEGT. CDR3 amino acids: CASSLTHDSNQPQHF. As DNA, the CDR3 is TGTGCCAGCAGTTTGACACATGATAGCAATCAGCCCCAGCATTTT.

This clonotype was recorded once. The gene calls are TRBV29-1 and TRBJ2-3, with a possible D match to TRBD2 (7 bases). Looked up from germline, CDR1 is SQVTM and CDR2 is ANQGSEA. The V gene lost 1 base and the J gene lost 9 bases, with 17 bases spanning the gap. The CDR3 extends over 14 amino acids. CDR3 in amino acids: CSVEVGGERGTQYF. The CDR3 bases are TGCAGCGTTGAAGTTGGGGGGGAGAGGGGGACGCAGTATTTT.